This T cell receptor beta chain was captured in a study of blood T cell repertoires in COVID-19. Across the study: COVID-19 samples, acute and convalescent, were from the United States, Italy and Spain. Sources were T cells, B-cell-depleted T cells, or PBMCs; the material itself was cDNA or gDNA.

This clone was observed a few times. Original handling: Estimation of nucleated cell counts relied on the amplification of reference gene primers. The data were produced by immunoSEQ multiplex PCR, yet TCRdb's version contains in-frame clones alone and is incomplete. D and trimming come from the DNA, and the V and J calls and clone size come from that table. The table includes a few hundred thousand clones, 80% to 85% detected once. The source is a man aged 25 to 40 with active or convalescent COVID-19. The sequenced sample consisted of peripheral blood.

This CDR3 is CAISVSDYGYTF. The DNA of the CDR3 is TGTGCCATCAGTGTTAGTGACTATGGCTACACCTTC. V is TRBV10-3 and J is TRBJ1-2; the D is unclear. V lost 4 bases and J 3 bases, leaving 6 bases between the germline ends. The germline V gene encodes CDR1 ENHRY and CDR2 SYGVKD. The CDR3 loop spans 12 amino acids.